What follows are 7 T cell receptor beta chains derived from one specimen sequenced in a study of blood T cell repertoires in COVID-19. Clones were read by immunoSEQ multiplex PCR, and TCRdb kept only the in-frame ones, dropping some. The sample has some 170,000 clones; more than 75% are singletons. The specimen sequenced was peripheral blood. All receptors derive from a woman in her 70s with COVID-19, enrolled during active disease.

The V and J genes are TRBV28 and TRBJ2-2; 9 bases fit TRBD1. The CDR3 is made up of 18 amino acids. Per the germline V gene, CDR1 is MDHEN and CDR2 is SYDVKM. The ends lost 6 bases at V and 4 bases at J; junction bases unmatched: 15. In DNA, the CDR3 is TGTGCCAGCAGGACTGCCGGGACAGGGCTTTTCGGCACCGGGGAGCTGTTTTTT. Protein: CASRTAGTGLFGTGELFF.

The chain has TRBV9 and TRBJ2-5, with TRBD2 as a possible D gene (6 bases). V shed 0 bases and J shed 4 bases, with 13 bases lying between them. The CDR3 extends over 15 amino acids. Germline values: CDR1 SGDLS, CDR2 YYNGEE. CDR3 protein: CASSVEGGSSETQYF. The CDR3 DNA sequence: TGTGCCAGCAGCGTAGAAGGAGGGAGTTCAGAGACCCAGTACTTC.

This clone was found once. The gene calls are TRBV5-1 and TRBJ1-1; D unresolved. V shed 5 bases and J shed 1 base, with 9 bases lying between them. This CDR3 has 13 amino acids. The germline CDR1 and CDR2 sequences are SGHRS and YFSETQ. The CDR3 loop reads CASRSRENTEAFF. The CDR3 DNA sequence: TGCGCCAGCAGATCACGGGAGAACACTGAAGCTTTCTTT.

The rearrangement uses TRBV5-1 and TRBJ2-7; 13 bases are a match to TRBD2. Germline V gene lookup returns CDR1 SGHRS and CDR2 YFSETQ. V shed 4 bases, J shed 0 bases, and the junction held 7 bases outside the gene matches. This CDR3 is built from 17 residues. The CDR3 sequence: CASSKGLAGIISYEQYF. CDR3 DNA sequence: TGCGCCAGCAGCAAGGGACTAGCGGGGATCATCTCCTACGAGCAGTACTTC. Combining the CDR3 with reference TRBV5-1 and TRBJ2-7 gives the whole variable domain KAGVTQTPRYLIKTRGQQVTLSCSPISGHRSVSWYQQTPGQGLQFLFEYFSETQRNKGNFPGRFSGRQFSNSRSEMNVSTLELGDSALYLCASSKGLAGIISYEQYFGPGTRLTVT.

The chain carries TRBV19 and TRBJ1-5; TRBD1 agrees at 8 bases. Losses at the gene ends were 3 bases for V and 0 bases for J; bases not matched to a gene: 4. Germline V gene data show CDR1 as LNHDA and CDR2 as SQIVND (reference sequence). This CDR3 spans 16 amino acids. The CDR3: CASSIRTGTSNQPQHF. In DNA form, the CDR3 reads TGTGCCAGTAGTATCAGGACAGGGACTAGCAATCAGCCCCAGCATTTT.

This chain connects TRBV5-5 to TRBJ2-1; D is ambiguous. The CDR3 is 15 amino acids. Germline V CDR1 and CDR2: SGHKS, YYEKEE (reference sequence). V shed 1 base and J shed 2 bases, with 10 bases lying between them. Written as DNA, the CDR3 is TGTGCCAGCAGCTTGAATGGAGTTCCCTACAATGAGCAGTTCTTC. Its translation is CASSLNGVPYNEQFF.

The gene calls are TRBV19 and TRBJ2-7; 7 bases are a match to TRBD1. There are 18 residues in the CDR3. V lost 5 bases and J lost 0; bases outside the gene matches: 16. Germline assignment: CDR1 LNHDA and CDR2 SQIVND (reference sequence). In nucleotides, the CDR3 is TGTGCCAGTAGTCTTCGGCTCCGGACAGGCCAATTCTCCTACGAGCAGTACTTC. Amino acids: CASSLRLRTGQFSYEQYF.